The following is a T cell receptor beta chain sequence with its context. The antigen is not known. The CDR3 contains 14 residues. Germline assignment: CDR1 SGHRS and CDR2 YFSETQ. This specimen belongs to a study of monozygotic twins with inflammatory bowel disease. In eight separate reactions per sample, cDNA was generated. Template-switch reactions added UMIs with a 6-nucleotide sample barcode. Each CDR3 protein gets one entry in TCRdb, which reprocessed the 5' RACE reads and gives no DNA. This table lists 350,000 to 400,000 distinct CDR3 sequences. Findings and limits, study-wide: Data gave no support to a single strong signal or clonotype associated with IBD. Twins with IBD were found to have lower TCRbeta diversity (inverse Simpson) than healthy co-twins.

The V gene is TRBV5-1, the J gene TRBJ1-2. The material sequenced was blood. The clonotype was recovered from a human donor with ulcerative colitis or Crohn's disease, or a healthy co-twin of an affected twin (not recorded which). CDR3 protein: CASSFREGWYGYTF. Complete variable domain (other parts from reference TRBV5-1 and TRBJ1-2): KAGVTQTPRYLIKTRGQQVTLSCSPISGHRSVSWYQQTPGQGLQFLFEYFSETQRNKGNFPGRFSGRQFSNSRSEMNVSTLELGDSALYLCASSFREGWYGYTFGSGTRLTVV.